The entry that follows covers one TCR beta chain sequence. This receptor's antigen is unknown. One base away there is no much larger clone; base qualities are not given. The germline ends are 12 bases apart after V is trimmed by 2 bases and J by 1 base. The CDR3 covers 15 residues, taking in both the cysteine and the phenylalanine. Only the CDR3 DNA is retained, 45 bases long and in frame from the first base. CDR1 SGHVS and CDR2 FNYEAQ were looked up in the germline V gene. Library creation used PCR. TCR sequencing of DNA from cultured CD4+ T cells used the Oncomine TCR Beta short-read assay at the Johns Hopkins FTIC core. Genomic DNA was extracted from the cultured CD4+ T cells with the QIAamp micro DNA kit. Oncomine TCR Beta libraries from cultured CD4+ T cells were pooled using unique dual indexes and sequenced on an Illumina iSeq 100. The authors' analysis ran thus. Non-productive sequences were removed, and CDR3s not starting with C, not ending with F or W, or shorter than 7 amino acids were discarded. Antigen-specific clonotypes were identified using the MANAFEST web application through comparison of peptide-stimulated wells with reference and other culture wells. To be called positive, a clone needed an FDR below 0.05, an odds ratio above 5, and a productive frequency above 0.1% in at least two of three replicate wells. A clonotype counted as cross-reactive if it showed significant expansion both in the SARS-CoV-2 spike wells and in at least one common cold coronavirus spike condition. Using R version 3.6.1, CDR3 homology was evaluated through Levenshtein distances (stringdist) along with unrooted phylogenetic trees (ape). TCRdb reran the public reads through fastp at Q25 and MiXCR, keeping productive beta chains. Rows merge per CDR3 protein into single entries with the most common DNA and genes. The V and J calls come from TCRdb's annotation, not from the publication. The sample includes some 25,000 distinct CDR3 sequences, with approximately 40% observed a single time. 7.2% of the sample comes from the top ten.

This sample was taken from a study of vaccination and CD4 T cells after COVID-19 (dated by TCRdb to between 2021 and 2024). Background on the whole study: Convalescent patients had a positive SARS-CoV-2 result on nasal swab PCR, and of these patients, about ten had mild disease and one had severe disease. Overlapping spike peptide pools from SARS-CoV-2 and from the common cold coronaviruses HCoV-NL63, HCoV-OC43 and HCoV-229E were used as culture stimuli. Post-COVID blood samples from convalescent patients were collected a median of roughly 100 days after diagnosis, with a range of 35 to 161 days. Two doses of either the Pfizer-BioNTech BNT162b2 vaccine (n=8) or the Moderna mRNA-1273 vaccine (n=2) were administered to participants. Post-vaccine blood samples were collected a median of approximately 68 days after the second vaccine dose, ranging from roughly 12 to 250 days. The spike-specific CD4+ TCR repertoire was compared before and after mRNA vaccination in approximately ten COVID-19 convalescent patients and a handful of infection-naive healthy vaccine recipients. The convalescent cohort comprised six males and four females, including two Hispanic individuals, seven Caucasians, two Asians and one multiracial person. As controls, cultures received a CEFX viral epitope pool (the positive control), an HIV-1 Nef peptide pool (the negative control), or no peptide at all.

The investigation overall reported the following: Nearly all vaccine-specific clones in convalescent patients (304 of 307) were mono-reactive for SARS-CoV-2 spike rather than cross-reactive with common cold coronaviruses. In convalescent patients, a median about 84% of post-vaccine SARS-CoV-2-reactive clones were detected only after vaccination, and vaccine-specific priming was suggested by this finding. The number of convalescent patients in the study was relatively small, and the study did not examine early timepoints following natural infection. An increase in the median number of SARS-CoV-2-reactive clonotypes from more than 20 after infection to 38 after vaccination was observed, but the change was not found to be significant.

The treatment or condition label, read with the paper, signifies: roughly 10-day PBMC culture with coronavirus spike peptide pools or control peptides (ViraFEST assay). The study used the ViraFEST assay, which expanded antigen-specific T cells with peptide pools and then identified expanded clonotypes by TCR sequencing. The convalescent patients' positive SARS-CoV-2 PCR tests fell between March and December 2020, which was before the Alpha, Beta and Delta variants emerged in the United States. More than 1.5 million PBMCs per well were cultured in IMDM with 5% human AB serum and 8 to 10 IU/ml IL-2, plus 10 ug/ml peptide pools. Half of the culture medium was replaced with fresh IL-2-containing medium on days 3 and 7. After 10 to 11 days of culture, CD4+ T cells were isolated by negative selection using the EasySep CD4+ T cell isolation kit. Ficoll-Paque Plus gradient centrifugation was used to isolate PBMCs from whole blood, and the isolated PBMCs were then either used fresh or cryopreserved at -140C. Triplicate wells were generally used for each culture condition.

The receptor was isolated from a human donor who had recovered from COVID-19. Material for sequencing was CD4+ T cells from blood, cultured in vitro. The chain uses TRBV7-6 and TRBJ2-7; the D gene is perhaps TRBD1, on 5 matching bases. The CDR3: CASSLIGARSYEQYF. The nucleotide sequence is TGTGCCAGCAGCTTAATTGGGGCTCGGTCCTACGAGCAGTACTTC.